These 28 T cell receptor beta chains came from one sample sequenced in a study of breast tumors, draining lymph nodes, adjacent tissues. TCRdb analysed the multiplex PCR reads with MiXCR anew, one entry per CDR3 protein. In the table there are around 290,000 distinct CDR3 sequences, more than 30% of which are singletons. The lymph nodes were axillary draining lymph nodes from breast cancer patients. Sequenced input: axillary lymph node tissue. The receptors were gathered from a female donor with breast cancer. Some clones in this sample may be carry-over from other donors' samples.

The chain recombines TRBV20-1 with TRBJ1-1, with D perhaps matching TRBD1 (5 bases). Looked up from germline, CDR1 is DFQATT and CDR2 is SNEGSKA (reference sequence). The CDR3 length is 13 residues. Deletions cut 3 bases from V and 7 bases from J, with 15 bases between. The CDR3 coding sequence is TGCAGTGCTAGTCTCCAGGGAGTGAGTGAAGCTTTCTTT. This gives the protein CSASLQGVSEAFF.

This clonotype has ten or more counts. The CDR3 loop reads CASSLLPRRVAWGKTQYF. The CDR3 DNA reads TGTGCCAGCAGCTTATTGCCCAGGAGGGTAGCGTGGGGAAAGACCCAGTACTTC. The chain combines TRBV7-2 with TRBJ2-5; TRBD2 is a possible D gene (6 bases). Germline assignment: CDR1 SGHTA and CDR2 FQGNSA. V was cut by 2 bases and J by 6 bases, with 25 bases left in between. CDR3 length: 18 amino acids.

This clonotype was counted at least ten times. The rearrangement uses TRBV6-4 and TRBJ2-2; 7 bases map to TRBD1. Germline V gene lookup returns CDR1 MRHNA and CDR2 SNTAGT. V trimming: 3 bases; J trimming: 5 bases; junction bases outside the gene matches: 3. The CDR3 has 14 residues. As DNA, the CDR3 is TGTGCCAGCAGTGATTCGACAGGGACCGGGGAGCTGTTTTTT. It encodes CASSDSTGTGELFF.

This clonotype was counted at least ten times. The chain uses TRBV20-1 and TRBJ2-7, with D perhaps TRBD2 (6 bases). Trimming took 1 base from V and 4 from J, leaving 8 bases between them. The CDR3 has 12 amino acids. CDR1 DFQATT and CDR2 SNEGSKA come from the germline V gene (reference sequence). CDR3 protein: CSARAGGYEQYF. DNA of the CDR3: TGCAGTGCTAGAGCCGGAGGGTACGAGCAGTACTTC.

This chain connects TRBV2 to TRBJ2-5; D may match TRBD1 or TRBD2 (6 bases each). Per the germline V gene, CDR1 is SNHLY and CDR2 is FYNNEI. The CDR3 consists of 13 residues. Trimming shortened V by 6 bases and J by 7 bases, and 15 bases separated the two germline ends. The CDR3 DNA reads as TGTGCCAGCAGCCGGAAAGGAGGGGGGACCCAGTACTTC. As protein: CASSRKGGGTQYF. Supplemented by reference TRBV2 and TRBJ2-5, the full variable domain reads EPEVTQTPSHQVTQMGQEVILRCVPISNHLYFYWYRQILGQKVEFLVSFYNNEISEKSEIFDDQFSVERPDGSNFTLKIRSTKLEDSAMYFCASSRKGGGTQYFGPGTRLLVL.

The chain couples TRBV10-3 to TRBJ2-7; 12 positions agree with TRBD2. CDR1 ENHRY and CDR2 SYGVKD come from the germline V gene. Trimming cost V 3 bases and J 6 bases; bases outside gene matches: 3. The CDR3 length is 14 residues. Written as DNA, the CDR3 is TGTGCCATCAGTGAAGGACTAGCGGGAAGCGAGCAGTACTTC. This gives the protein CAISEGLAGSEQYF.

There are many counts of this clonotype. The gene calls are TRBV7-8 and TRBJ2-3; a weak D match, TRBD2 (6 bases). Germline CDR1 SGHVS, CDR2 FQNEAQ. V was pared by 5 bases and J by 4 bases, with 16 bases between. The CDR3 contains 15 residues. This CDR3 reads CASSPRREAADTQYF. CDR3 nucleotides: TGTGCCAGCAGCCCTAGGAGGGAGGCAGCAGATACGCAGTATTTT.

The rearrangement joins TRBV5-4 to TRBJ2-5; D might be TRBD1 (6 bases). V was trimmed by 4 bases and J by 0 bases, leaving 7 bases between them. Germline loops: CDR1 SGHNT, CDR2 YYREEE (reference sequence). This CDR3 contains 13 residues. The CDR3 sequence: CASSHRDQETQYF. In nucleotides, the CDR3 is TGTGCCAGCAGCCACAGGGACCAAGAGACCCAGTACTTC.

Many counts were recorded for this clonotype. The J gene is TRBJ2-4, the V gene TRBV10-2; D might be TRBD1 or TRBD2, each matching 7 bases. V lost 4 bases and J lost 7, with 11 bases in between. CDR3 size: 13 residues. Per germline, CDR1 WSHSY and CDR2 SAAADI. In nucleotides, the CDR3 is TGCGCCAGCAGTGTGCAGGGGGGGAACATTCAGTACTTC. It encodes CASSVQGGNIQYF.

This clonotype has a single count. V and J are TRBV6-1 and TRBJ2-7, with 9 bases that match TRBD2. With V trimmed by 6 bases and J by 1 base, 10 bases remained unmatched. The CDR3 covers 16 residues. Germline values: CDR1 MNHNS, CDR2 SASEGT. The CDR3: CASRPLPTSGSYEQYF. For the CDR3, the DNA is TGTGCCAGCAGACCCCTTCCGACTAGCGGATCCTACGAGCAGTACTTC.

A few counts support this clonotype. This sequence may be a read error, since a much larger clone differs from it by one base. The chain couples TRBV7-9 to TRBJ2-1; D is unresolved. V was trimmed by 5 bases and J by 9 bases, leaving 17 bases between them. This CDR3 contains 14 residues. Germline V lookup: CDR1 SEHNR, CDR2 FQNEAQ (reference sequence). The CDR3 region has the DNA TGTGCCAGCAGCCCAACAACTCGCACCAGTGAGCAGTTCTTC. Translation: CASSPTTRTSEQFF.

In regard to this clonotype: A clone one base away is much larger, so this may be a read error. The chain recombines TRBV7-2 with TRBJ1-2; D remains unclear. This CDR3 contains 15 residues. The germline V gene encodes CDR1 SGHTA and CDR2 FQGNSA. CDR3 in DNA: TGTGCCAGCAGCAAACTGGAGGGCCGGTCGGTTGGCTGCATCTTC. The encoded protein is CASSKLEGRSVGCIF.

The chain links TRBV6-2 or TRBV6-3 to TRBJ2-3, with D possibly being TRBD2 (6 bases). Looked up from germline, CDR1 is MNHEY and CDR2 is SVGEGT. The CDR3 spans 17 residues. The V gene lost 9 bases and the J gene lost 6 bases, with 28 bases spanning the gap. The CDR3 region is CASYPDLAAYGSDTQYF. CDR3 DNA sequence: TGTGCCAGTTACCCAGATTTAGCGGCTTACGGCTCCGATACGCAGTATTTT.

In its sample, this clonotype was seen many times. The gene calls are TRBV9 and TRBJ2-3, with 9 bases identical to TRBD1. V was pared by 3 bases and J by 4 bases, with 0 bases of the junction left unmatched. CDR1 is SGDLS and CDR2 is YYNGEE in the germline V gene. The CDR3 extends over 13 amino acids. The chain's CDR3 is CASSGDRADTQYF. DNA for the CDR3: TGTGCCAGCAGCGGGGACAGGGCAGATACGCAGTATTTT.

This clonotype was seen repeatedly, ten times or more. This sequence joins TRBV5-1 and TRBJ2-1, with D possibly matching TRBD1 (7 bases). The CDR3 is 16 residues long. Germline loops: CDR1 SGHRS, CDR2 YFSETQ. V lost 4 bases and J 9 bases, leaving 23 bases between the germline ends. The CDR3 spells CASSPNGQGGWSEQFF. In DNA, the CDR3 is TGCGCCAGCAGCCCTAATGGGCAGGGGGGATGGAGTGAGCAGTTCTTC.

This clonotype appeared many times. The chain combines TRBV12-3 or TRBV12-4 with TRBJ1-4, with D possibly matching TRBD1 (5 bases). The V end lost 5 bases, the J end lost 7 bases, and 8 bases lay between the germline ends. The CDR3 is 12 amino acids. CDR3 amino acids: CASSKQGEKLFF. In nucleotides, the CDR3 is TGTGCCAGCAGTAAGCAGGGTGAAAAACTGTTTTTT.

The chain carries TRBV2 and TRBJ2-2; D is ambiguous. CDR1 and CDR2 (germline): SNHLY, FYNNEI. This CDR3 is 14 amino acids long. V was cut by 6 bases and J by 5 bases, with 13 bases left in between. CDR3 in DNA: TGTGCCAGCAGACCGGGCAGGCTAACCGGGGAGCTGTTTTTT. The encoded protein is CASRPGRLTGELFF. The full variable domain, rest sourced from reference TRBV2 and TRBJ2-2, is EPEVTQTPSHQVTQMGQEVILRCVPISNHLYFYWYRQILGQKVEFLVSFYNNEISEKSEIFDDQFSVERPDGSNFTLKIRSTKLEDSAMYFCASRPGRLTGELFFGEGSRLTVL.

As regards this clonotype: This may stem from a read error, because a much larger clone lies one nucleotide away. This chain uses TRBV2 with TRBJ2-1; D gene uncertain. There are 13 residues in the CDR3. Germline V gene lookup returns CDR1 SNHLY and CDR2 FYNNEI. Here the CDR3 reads CTSSYSRYNEQFF. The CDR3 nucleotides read TGTACCAGCAGTTATTCGCGCTACAATGAGCAGTTCTTC. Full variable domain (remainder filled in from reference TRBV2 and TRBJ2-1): EPEVTQTPSHQVTQMGQEVILRCVPISNHLYFYWYRQILGQKVEFLVSFYNNEISEKSEIFDDQFSVERPDGSNFTLKIRSTKLEDSAMYFCTSSYSRYNEQFFGPGTRLTVL.

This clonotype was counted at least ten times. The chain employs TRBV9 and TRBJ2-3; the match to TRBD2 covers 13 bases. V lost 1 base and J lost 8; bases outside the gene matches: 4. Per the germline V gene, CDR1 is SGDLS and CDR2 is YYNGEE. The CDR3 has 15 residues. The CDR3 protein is CASSVTTSGGGTQYF. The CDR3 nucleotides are TGTGCCAGCAGCGTAACTACTAGCGGGGGGGGTACGCAGTATTTT.

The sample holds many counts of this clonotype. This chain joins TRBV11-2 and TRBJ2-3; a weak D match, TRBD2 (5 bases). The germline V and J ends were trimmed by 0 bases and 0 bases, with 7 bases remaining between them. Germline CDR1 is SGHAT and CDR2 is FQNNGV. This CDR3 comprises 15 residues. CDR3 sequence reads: CASSLDGRSTDTQYF. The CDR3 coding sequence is TGTGCCAGCAGCTTAGATGGGAGAAGCACAGATACGCAGTATTTT.

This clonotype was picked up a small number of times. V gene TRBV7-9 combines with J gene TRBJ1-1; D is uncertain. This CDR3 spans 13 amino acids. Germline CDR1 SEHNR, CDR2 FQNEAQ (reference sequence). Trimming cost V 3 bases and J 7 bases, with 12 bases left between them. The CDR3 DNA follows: TGTGCCAGCAGCTTCCGGGTCTCGGGTGAAGCTTTCTTT. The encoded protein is CASSFRVSGEAFF.

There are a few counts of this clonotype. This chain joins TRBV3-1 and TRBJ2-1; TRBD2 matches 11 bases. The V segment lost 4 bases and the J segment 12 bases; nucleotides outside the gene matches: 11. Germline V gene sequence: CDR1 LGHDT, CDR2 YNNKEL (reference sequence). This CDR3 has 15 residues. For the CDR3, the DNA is TGTGCCAGCAGCCCCTCGGGGACTAGCGGCGGTGGGCAGTTCTTC. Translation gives CASSPSGTSGGGQFF.

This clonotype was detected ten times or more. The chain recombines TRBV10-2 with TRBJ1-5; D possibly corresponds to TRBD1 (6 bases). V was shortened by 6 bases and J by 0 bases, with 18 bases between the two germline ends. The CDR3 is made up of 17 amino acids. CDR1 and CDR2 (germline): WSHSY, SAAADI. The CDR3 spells CASSGEQGRGSNQPQHF. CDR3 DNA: TGCGCCAGCAGCGGGGAACAGGGACGAGGTAGCAATCAGCCCCAGCATTTT.

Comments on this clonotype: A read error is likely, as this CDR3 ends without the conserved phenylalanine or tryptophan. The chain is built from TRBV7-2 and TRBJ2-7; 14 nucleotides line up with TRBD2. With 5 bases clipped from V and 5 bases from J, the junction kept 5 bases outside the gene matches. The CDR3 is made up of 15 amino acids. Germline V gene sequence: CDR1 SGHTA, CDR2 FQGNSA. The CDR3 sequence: CASSVGLAGGNEQYP. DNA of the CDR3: TGTGCCAGCAGCGTCGGACTAGCGGGAGGAAACGAGCAGTACCCC.

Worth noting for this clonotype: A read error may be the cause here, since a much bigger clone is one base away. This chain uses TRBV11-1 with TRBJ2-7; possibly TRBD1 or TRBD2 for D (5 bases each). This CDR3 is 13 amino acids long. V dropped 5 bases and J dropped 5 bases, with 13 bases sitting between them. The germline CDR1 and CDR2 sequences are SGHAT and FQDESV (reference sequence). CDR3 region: CASSGTDSHEQYF. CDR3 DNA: TGTGCCAGCAGCGGGACGGATTCCCACGAGCAGTACTTC.

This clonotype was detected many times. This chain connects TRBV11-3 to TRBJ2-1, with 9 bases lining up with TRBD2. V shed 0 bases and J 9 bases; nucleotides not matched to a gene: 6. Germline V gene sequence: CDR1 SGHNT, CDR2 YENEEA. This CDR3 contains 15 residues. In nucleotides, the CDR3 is TGTGCCAGCAGCTTAGACGCGGGAGGGATGGGTGAGCAGTTCTTC. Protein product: CASSLDAGGMGEQFF.

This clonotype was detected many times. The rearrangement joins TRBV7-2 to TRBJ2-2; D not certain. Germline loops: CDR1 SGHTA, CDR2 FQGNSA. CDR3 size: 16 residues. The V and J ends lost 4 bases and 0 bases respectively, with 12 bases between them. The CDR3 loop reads CASSSRATSNTGELFF. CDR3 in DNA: TGTGCCAGCAGCTCTCGAGCGACTTCGAACACCGGGGAGCTGTTTTTT.

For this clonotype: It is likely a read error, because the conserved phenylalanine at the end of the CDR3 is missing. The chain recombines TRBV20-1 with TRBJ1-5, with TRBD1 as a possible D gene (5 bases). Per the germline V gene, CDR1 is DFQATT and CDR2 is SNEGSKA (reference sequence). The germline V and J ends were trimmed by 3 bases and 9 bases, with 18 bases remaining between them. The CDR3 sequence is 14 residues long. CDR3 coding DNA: TGCAGTGCTAGGCCCCAGGGCGGTTATCCGCCCCAGCATCTT. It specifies CSARPQGGYPPQHL.